Below, 27 T cell receptor delta chains from the same sample are listed, as sequenced in a study of gamma delta lymphoproliferative disorders and STAT genes. Genomic DNA from isolated PBMCs served as the sequencing template. TCRdb re-called the multiplex PCR reads via CATT. Among around 3,700 delta-chain clones listed, more than 1% were seen once. The sample taken for sequencing was blood. The receptor set was obtained from a human donor in good health.

This clone was detected a few times. Since a far larger clone is one base different, this is likely a read error. In the same sample, other DNA sequences code for this CDR3. The chain uses TRDV1 and TRDJ1; 7 nucleotides match TRDD3. The CDR3 totals 19 residues. Germline CDR1 reads TSWWSYY; CDR2 reads QGS. CDR3 amino acids: CALGDRPTHWGQNTDKLIF. The CDR3 DNA follows: TGTGCCCTTGGGGACCGACCTACGCACTGGGGTCAGAACACCGATAAACTCATCTTT.

On this clone itself: The protein recorded in TCRdb matches a much larger clone and deviates from this DNA's translation at residue 11, suggesting a read error; the protein here is obtained by translating the DNA. The chain recombines TRDV1 with TRDJ1; TRDD2 matches 8 bases. The V segment lost 3 bases and the J segment 0 bases; nucleotides outside the gene matches: 21. The CDR3 has 21 residues. In germline, CDR1 is TSWWSYY, CDR2 QGS. The CDR3 region is CALGDAGSFLPSGRYTDKLIF. The CDR3, as DNA: TGTGCTCTTGGGGACGCTGGAAGCTTCCTACCATCTGGGAGGTACACCGATAAACTCATCTTT.

This clone was found a few times. The protein that TCRdb holds for this DNA derives from a much larger clone and differs from the translated DNA at residue 3, which likely indicates a read error; the protein shown here is translated from the DNA. The rearrangement uses TRDV2 and TRDJ3, with a weak D call TRDD3 (6 bases). The CDR3 contains 16 residues. Germline V CDR1 and CDR2: GEAIGNYY, EKD. In DNA, the CDR3 is TGTGCCCGTGACACGCTGGGGACCTGGGACACCCGACAGATGTTTTTC. Protein sequence: CARDTLGTWDTRQMFF.

Regarding this clone: One base away lies a much larger clone, so this may be a sequencing read error. This specimen includes other DNA sequences encoding the same CDR3. The V gene is uncalled and the J gene is TRDJ2; TRDD3, the D gene given by the table, was not confirmed from the DNA. This CDR3 has 15 amino acids. The CDR3 DNA reads as TGTTCAGGGGGATACAAGAGGGCCTTGACGGCACAACTCTTCTTT. Amino acids: CSGGYKRALTAQLFF.

This clone has a handful of counts. This likely came from a read error, as a far larger clone is one base away. This specimen includes other DNA sequences encoding the same CDR3. The rearrangement links TRDV2 to TRDJ1, with 12 bases that match TRDD3. V was pared by 1 base and J by 1 base, with 9 bases of the junction left unmatched. Germline CDR1 and CDR2: GEAIGNYY and EKD. The CDR3 is made up of 18 amino acids. The CDR3 region is CACDTLRLGDTFTDKLIF. The CDR3 DNA reads as TGTGCCTGTGACACACTACGCCTGGGGGATACGTTCACCGATAAACTCATCTTT.

Comment on this clone: TCRdb pairs this DNA with a much larger clone's protein that differs at residue 8, likely a read error; the protein shown was translated from the DNA. The chain couples TRDV2 to TRDJ1, with TRDD3 as a possible D gene (5 bases). Per germline, CDR1 GEAIGNYY and CDR2 EKD. CDR3 length: 21 residues. Trimming stripped 3 bases from V and 1 base from J, with 32 bases between. In DNA form, the CDR3 reads TGTGCCTGTGACGCTGTACGCTCCAGCTCGATACAAGGCCAAGGCACCGATAAACTCATCTTT. Amino acids: CACDAVRSSSIQGQGTDKLIF.

As concerns this clone: A read error is the likely source, as a far larger clone sits one nucleotide away. The gene calls are TRDV2 and TRDJ1; 12 bases are a match to TRDD3. CDR3 length: 23 residues. CDR1 is GEAIGNYY, CDR2 EKD, per germline. The CDR3 sequence is CARDTVKVPGTGGYRLDTDKLIF. CDR3 nucleotides: TGTGCCCGTGACACCGTAAAAGTTCCCGGTACTGGGGGATACCGCTTGGACACCGATAAACTCATCTTT.

A note on this clone: TCRdb lists the protein of a much larger clone for this DNA, which differs at residue 13, so this is likely a read error; the protein given here is translated from the DNA itself. The rearrangement links TRDV2 to TRDJ1, with D possibly TRDD3 on 5 matching bases. Trimming cost V 1 base and J 4 bases, with 24 bases left between them. The CDR3 contains 18 residues. The germline gives CDR1 GEAIGNYY, CDR2 EKD. CDR3 amino acids: CACDTVRGGQWDIDKLIF. The CDR3 bases are TGTGCCTGTGACACGGTCAGGGGGGGCCAATGGGACATCGATAAACTCATCTTT.

On this clone: TCRdb attributes to this sequence the protein of a much larger clone, which differs from the DNA translation at residue 12; a read error is likely, and the protein displayed is translated from the DNA. This chain uses TRDV2 with TRDJ1; 13 bases agree with TRDD3. The germline V gene encodes CDR1 GEAIGNYY and CDR2 EKD. CDR3 length equals 21 residues. With 3 bases clipped from V and 3 bases from J, the junction kept 21 bases outside the gene matches. The CDR3 DNA reads TGTGCCTGTGACCCTATGCGTACTGGGGGATACGGGGCTTACGAACCCGATAAACTCATCTTT. Its translation: CACDPMRTGGYGAYEPDKLIF.

This clone qualifies as medium-sized. The chain links TRDV1 to TRDJ1; 11 nucleotides align to TRDD3. Trimming cost V 2 bases and J 1 base; bases outside gene matches: 24. This CDR3 is 23 amino acids long. The germline V gene has CDR1 TSWWSYY and CDR2 QGS. The CDR3 region is CALGELFPHWGIEAVTSTDKLIF. CDR3 sequence (DNA): TGTGCTCTTGGGGAATTGTTCCCACACTGGGGGATAGAGGCAGTTACTTCCACCGATAAACTCATCTTT.

This clone has a handful of counts. The TCRdb record carries a much larger clone's protein, which differs from this DNA's translation at residue 11; a read error is the likely cause, and the protein listed here is the DNA translation. This chain connects TRDV2 to TRDJ1; D is uncertain. V lost 1 base and J lost 0, with 17 bases in between. The CDR3 covers 17 residues. Germline V lookup: CDR1 GEAIGNYY, CDR2 EKD. The CDR3 DNA reads TGTGCCTGTGACACAGCAGAGATTACCATGTACACCGATAAACTCATCTTT. Translation gives CACDTAEITMYTDKLIF.

On this clone itself: The protein in TCRdb stems from a much larger clone and differs at residue 3 from this DNA's translation, likely a read error; here the protein is translated from the DNA. The chain recombines TRDV2 with TRDJ1; possibly TRDD3 for D (5 bases). This CDR3 region has 17 residues. The germline CDR1 and CDR2 sequences are GEAIGNYY and EKD. CDR3 protein: CARDTVEAQGGHDKLIF. For the CDR3, the DNA is TGTGCCCGTGACACCGTAGAAGCCCAAGGGGGTCACGATAAACTCATCTTT.

As regards this clone: This sequence is one base from a far larger clone and is likely a read error. Other nucleotide sequences from this sample produce the same CDR3. The chain employs TRDV2 and TRDJ3, with 7 bases fitting TRDD3. V was clipped by 3 bases and J by 2 bases; unmatched bases: 12. In germline, CDR1 is GEAIGNYY, CDR2 EKD. This CDR3 has 19 residues. CDR3 sequence: CACDGMGDTPTWDTRQMFF. The CDR3 region has the DNA TGTGCCTGTGACGGCATGGGGGACACCCCAACCTGGGACACCCGACAGATGTTTTTC.

This clone was seen a handful of times. The TCRdb protein comes from a much larger clone and disagrees with this DNA's translation at residue 4, likely due to a read error; the protein given here is derived from the DNA. This chain links TRDV2 with TRDJ1; TRDD3 aligns across 7 bases. Losses at the gene ends were 5 bases for V and 1 base for J; bases not matched to a gene: 15. Germline loops: CDR1 GEAIGNYY, CDR2 EKD. This CDR3 comprises 17 residues. The CDR3 protein is CACGNLGGIKSTDKLIF. The DNA for the CDR3 is TGTGCCTGTGGCAATCTTGGGGGAATCAAGAGCACCGATAAACTCATCTTT.

As for this clone: TCRdb attributes to this sequence the protein of a much larger clone, which differs from the DNA translation at residue 7; a read error is likely, and the protein displayed is translated from the DNA. The CDR3 DNA is TGTGCCTGTGACTTGGTTGATCTGGGGGATACTACGGCCTGGGACACCCGACAGATGTTTTTC. Translation: CACDLVDLGDTTAWDTRQMFF. The chain employs TRDV2 and TRDJ3, with 11 bases identical to TRDD3. The junction had 14 bases not matched to a gene; V was cut back by 3 bases and J by 2 bases. In germline, CDR1 is GEAIGNYY, CDR2 EKD. The length of the CDR3 is 21 residues.

This clone has only a few counts. TCRdb's protein, taken from a much larger clone, differs from this DNA's translation at residue 8, likely owing to a read error; the protein displayed comes from the DNA. This chain links TRDV2 with TRDJ1, with 8 nucleotides matching TRDD3. J gave up 1 base and V 3 bases, and 15 bases lay outside the gene matches. This CDR3 spans 18 amino acids. The germline V gene has CDR1 GEAIGNYY and CDR2 EKD. CDR3 loop: CACDPLLRDTRTTDKLIF. CDR3 in DNA: TGTGCCTGTGACCCCTTACTGAGGGATACGCGGACCACCGATAAACTCATCTTT.

This clone was found a few times. TCRdb shows a much larger clone's protein in place of this DNA's translation, and the two differ at residue 15, likely through a read error; the protein shown is translated from the DNA. The V gene is TRDV2, the J gene TRDJ1, with TRDD3 identical over 10 bases. Per germline, CDR1 GEAIGNYY and CDR2 EKD. CDR3 size: 18 residues. Here the CDR3 reads CACDPVLGDPIDTDNLIF. The CDR3 DNA follows: TGTGCCTGTGACCCGGTACTGGGGGATCCCATTGACACCGATAATCTCATCTTT.

In its sample, this clone was seen a few times. The TCRdb protein, from a much larger clone, departs from this DNA's translation at residue 5, likely by read error; the protein shown derives from the DNA. The chain links TRDV2 to TRDJ1; TRDD3 matches 13 bases. The CDR3 length is 19 residues. From germline, CDR1 is GEAIGNYY and CDR2 EKD. With 3 bases clipped from V and 2 bases from J, the junction kept 14 bases outside the gene matches. The CDR3 sequence is CACDALLGDTLGGTDKLIF. The CDR3 coding sequence is TGTGCCTGTGACGCTCTACTGGGGGATACGCTTGGGGGGACCGATAAACTCATCTTT.

This clone was seen a few times. A far bigger clonotype differs at one base, so this is likely a read error. Other DNA sequences in the sample encode the same CDR3. The chain recombines TRDV2 with TRDJ1, with TRDD3 identical over 13 bases. The CDR3 spans 16 residues. From germline, CDR1 is GEAIGNYY and CDR2 EKD. The CDR3 protein is CACDRLGDTRTDKLIF. CDR3 nucleotides: TGTGCCTGTGACAGACTGGGGGATACGCGCACCGATAAACTTATCTTT.

There are a few counts of this clone. The protein held in TCRdb is that of a much larger clone and does not match this DNA's translation at residue 5, likely because of a read error; the protein shown is translated from the DNA. In DNA form, the CDR3 reads TGTGCCTGTGACCATATACATTACACCGATAAACTCATCTTT. It codes for CACDHIHYTDKLIF. The chain has TRDV2 and TRDJ1; D is unresolved. From germline, CDR1 is GEAIGNYY and CDR2 EKD. The ends were cut back, 3 bases at V and 0 bases at J, with 10 bases in the middle. This CDR3 is 14 amino acids long.

Details on this clone: The protein given by TCRdb reflects a much larger clone and differs at residue 10 from this DNA's translation, likely from a read error; the protein shown is the DNA's translation. J is TRDJ1 and V is TRDV1, with 10 positions matching TRDD3. CDR3 length: 19 amino acids. V lost 2 bases, J lost 2 bases, and 14 bases stayed unmatched. Germline CDR1 is TSWWSYY and CDR2 is QGS. The CDR3 here is CALGESNWGMRGCTDKLIF. For the CDR3, the DNA is TGTGCTCTTGGGGAATCGAACTGGGGGATGCGGGGTTGTACCGATAAACTCATCTTT.

This clone was detected a few times. TCRdb lists the protein of a much larger clone for this DNA, which differs at residue 5, so this is likely a read error; the protein given here is translated from the DNA itself. This sequence joins TRDV2 and TRDJ1; TRDD3 is a possible D gene (6 bases). The germline gives CDR1 GEAIGNYY, CDR2 EKD. V lost 3 bases to trimming and J lost 0 bases, with 25 bases between them. CDR3 length: 19 residues. The CDR3 spells CACDSVFGGGRTYTDKLIF. Written as DNA, the CDR3 is TGTGCCTGTGACTCCGTATTTGGGGGGGGTCGAACGTACACCGATAAACTCATCTTT.

This clone has more than one count but fewer than ten. The TCRdb protein, from a much larger clone, departs from this DNA's translation at residue 7, likely by read error; the protein shown derives from the DNA. The genes are TRDV1 and TRDJ1; D uncertain. Germline V gene sequence: CDR1 TSWWSYY, CDR2 QGS. This CDR3 region has 18 residues. The V end lost 0 bases, the J end lost 3 bases, and 20 bases lay between the germline ends. The CDR3 nucleotides are TGTGCTCTTGGGGAACTAAGCTCACCTGCCATCAACCCCGATAAACTCATCTTT. This gives the protein CALGELSSPAINPDKLIF.

There are a few counts of this clone. It differs at one base from a far larger clone, so likely a read error. The sample holds other DNA sequences that translate to the same CDR3. The CDR3 nucleotides read TGCGCCTGTGATACTTTAGACGGAGGCCTTCCTATGGCCGATAAACTCATCTTT. Translating it yields CACDTLDGGLPMADKLIF. The chain uses TRDV2 and TRDJ1; the match to TRDD2 covers 8 bases. The germline V gene has CDR1 GEAIGNYY and CDR2 EKD. The CDR3 loop spans 18 amino acids.

This clone was counted a few times. The protein that TCRdb holds for this DNA derives from a much larger clone and differs from the translated DNA at residue 8, which likely indicates a read error; the protein shown here is translated from the DNA. The J gene is TRDJ1, the V gene TRDV2; maybe TRDD3 (5 bases). This CDR3 spans 20 amino acids. Germline V lookup: CDR1 GEAIGNYY, CDR2 EKD. Trimming stripped 0 bases from V and 2 bases from J, with 27 bases between. The CDR3 is CACDTVRLAGTRRGTDKLIF. The CDR3 region has the DNA TGTGCCTGTGACACCGTGAGGTTAGCTGGGACCCGACGGGGGACCGATAAACTCATCTTT.

This clone has only a few counts. Only one base separates this from a far larger clonotype, so it likely reflects a read error. This sample includes further DNA sequences coding for the same CDR3. This chain links TRDV2 with TRDJ1; 11 nucleotides match TRDD3. This CDR3 contains 16 residues. Germline-derived CDR1 and CDR2 are GEAIGNYY and EKD. CDR3 region: CACDRLGDRNTDKLIF. CDR3 nucleotides: TGTGCCTGCGACAGACTGGGGGATAGAAACACCGATAAACTCATCTTT.

With regard to this clone: The TCRdb protein, from a much larger clone, departs from this DNA's translation at residue 4, likely by read error; the protein shown derives from the DNA. The chain uses TRDV2 and TRDJ3; the match to TRDD3 covers 7 bases. CDR3 length equals 19 residues. The V gene's germline CDR1 is GEAIGNYY and CDR2 EKD. CDR3 DNA sequence: TGTGCCTGTGGCACCCCGGATACGCAAAGGTCCTGGGACACCCGACAGATGTTTTTC. The encoded protein is CACGTPDTQRSWDTRQMFF.